Here is one T cell receptor beta chain with its context. These data are taken from a study of blood T cell repertoires in COVID-19. Study summary: Acute and convalescent COVID-19 samples came from the United States, Italy and Spain. Sources were T cells, B-cell-depleted T cells, or PBMCs; the material itself was cDNA or gDNA.

Under the authors' procedure: The authors estimated nucleated cell counts from reference gene primer amplification. Libraries were prepared by immunoSEQ multiplex PCR; TCRdb keeps only in-frame clonotypes and omits some of them. D and trimming were read from the DNA, whereas the V and J calls and clone size are those reported in that table. The sample contains 170,000 or so clones, around 87% of which appear only once. Germline values: CDR1 WNHNN, CDR2 SYGVQD (reference sequence). V lost 1 base and J lost 2; bases outside the gene matches: 7. The CDR3 totals 17 residues. The sequenced material came from peripheral blood. The chain recombines TRBV10-1 with TRBJ2-1; 8 bases match TRBD2. This sequence was found in a woman between 18 and 30 years old who had recovered from COVID-19. The CDR3 DNA follows: TGCGCCAGCAGTGAGTTGGAACGGGAGGGCCCCTACAATGAGCAGTTCTTC. Translated, it gives CASSELEREGPYNEQFF.